These 32 T cell receptor beta chains came from one sample sequenced in a study of shared T cell receptors in the human thymus. Repertoires were generated with immunoSEQ multiplex PCR, while TCRdb's copy carries only in-frame clones and drops some. The sample has hundreds of thousands of clones, 80% to 90% seen once; the top ten hold over 0.008%. The sample was also reused in another study, on human thymus T cells.

The specimen was thymocytes. Receptor source: a boy under two years old with a congenital heart defect.

The gene calls are TRBV7-2 and TRBJ2-7; possible D gene TRBD2, 6 bases. Germline-derived CDR1 and CDR2 are SGHTA and FQGNSA. The ends were cut back, 1 base at V and 2 bases at J, with 12 bases in the middle. This CDR3 is 15 amino acids long. The CDR3 DNA is TGTGCCAGCAGCTTAGATAGCGGAAGCCCCTACGAGCAGTACTTC. It translates to CASSLDSGSPYEQYF. The variable domain in full, completed from reference TRBV7-2 and TRBJ2-7, reads GAGVSQSPSNKVTEKGKDVELRCDPISGHTALYWYRQSLGQGLEFLIYFQGNSAPDKSGLPSDRFSAERTGGSVSTLTIQRTQQEDSAVYLCASSLDSGSPYEQYFGPGTRLTVT.

The chain joins TRBV5-6 to TRBJ1-1, with a weak D call TRBD1 (6 bases). The CDR3 runs 14 residues. Per germline, CDR1 SGHDT and CDR2 YYEEEE. V was trimmed by 2 bases and J by 0 bases, leaving 8 bases between them. CDR3 nucleotide sequence: TGTGCCAGCAGCTTCGGACAGCTGAACACTGAAGCTTTCTTT. It yields the protein CASSFGQLNTEAFF.

The chain has TRBV2 and TRBJ2-1, with TRBD2 matching over 8 bases. The trim removed 9 bases at V and 4 bases at J, leaving 14 bases unmatched. The germline V gene has CDR1 SNHLY and CDR2 FYNNEI. The CDR3 consists of 16 residues. The DNA of the CDR3 is TGTGCCAGAGGACCCTACTTTGCGGGAGGTTACAATGAGCAGTTCTTC. It encodes CARGPYFAGGYNEQFF.

This chain links TRBV11-2 with TRBJ2-7; no definite D call. From germline, CDR1 is SGHAT and CDR2 FQNNGV. CDR3 size: 12 residues. Trimming left V 5 bases short and J 3 bases short, with 8 bases between. CDR3 DNA sequence: TGTGCCAGCAGCCCCGCCTACTACGAGCAGTACTTC. Translated, it gives CASSPAYYEQYF.

The gene calls are TRBV9 and TRBJ1-1; D is ambiguous. Germline V gene sequence: CDR1 SGDLS, CDR2 YYNGEE. This CDR3 comprises 14 residues. The V end lost 3 bases, the J end lost 5 bases, and 14 bases lay between the germline ends. In DNA, the CDR3 is TGTGCCAGCAGCGCTATCCCATTGAGTACTGAAGCTTTCTTT. Translated: CASSAIPLSTEAFF.

The rearrangement uses TRBV6-5 and TRBJ2-3; D unclear. In germline, CDR1 is MNHEY, CDR2 SVGAGI. The germline V and J ends were trimmed by 1 base and 0 bases, with 11 bases remaining between them. This CDR3 is built from 16 residues. The CDR3: CASSYLSSPSTDTQYF. The CDR3 coding sequence is TGTGCCAGCAGTTACTTATCGTCCCCTAGCACAGATACGCAGTATTTT.

The V call is TRBV28, the J call TRBJ1-5; TRBD1 is a possible D gene (5 bases). Germline CDR1 is MDHEN and CDR2 is SYDVKM. Trimming shortened V by 1 base and J by 0 bases, and 10 bases separated the two germline ends. The CDR3 covers 16 residues. CDR3 in amino acids: CASSLFGRASNQPQHF. As DNA, the CDR3 is TGTGCCAGCAGTTTATTCGGCAGGGCTAGCAATCAGCCCCAGCATTTT.

The chain employs TRBV18 and TRBJ2-7; 7 positions agree with TRBD2. Germline V lookup: CDR1 KGHSH, CDR2 LQKENI. The CDR3 length is 18 residues. With V trimmed by 4 bases and J by 5 bases, 20 bases remained unmatched. In DNA, the CDR3 is TGTGCCAGCTCACTAACCCCGCTTAAGCCTAGCGGAAGGGACGAGCAGTACTTC. Residues: CASSLTPLKPSGRDEQYF.

The chain has TRBV11-2 and TRBJ2-1; D may be TRBD2 (6 bases). The germline V and J ends were trimmed by 4 bases and 8 bases, with 21 bases remaining between them. The germline gives CDR1 SGHAT, CDR2 FQNNGV. This CDR3 contains 16 residues. The CDR3 here is CASSSTYAGKDDEQFF. The CDR3 coding sequence is TGTGCCAGCAGCTCCACATATGCGGGAAAAGACGATGAGCAGTTCTTC.

This clone appeared once. The rearrangement links TRBV27 to TRBJ2-3, with 8 bases lining up with TRBD2. V lost 6 bases and J lost 0; bases outside the gene matches: 5. Germline CDR1 MNHEY, CDR2 SMNVEV (reference sequence). CDR3 size: 15 residues. In DNA, the CDR3 is TGTGCCAGCAGAAAAACTAGCGGAAGCACAGATACGCAGTATTTT. Translated, it gives CASRKTSGSTDTQYF.

To note about this clone: The junction does not match germline at one end; this may be a read error. V and J are TRBV7-7 and TRBJ2-2; D perhaps matches TRBD2 (5 bases). CDR3 length: 13 amino acids. CDR1 SSHAT and CDR2 FNYEAQ come from the germline V gene (reference sequence). Here the CDR3 DNA reads TGTGCTAGCAGCTTATCGGGGACCGGGGAGCTGTTTTTT. The encoded protein is CASSLSGTGELFF.

The CDR3 nucleotides read TGTGCCAGCAGTGCGAGACACACTTATAGCAATCAGCCCCAGCATTTT. Translating it yields CASSARHTYSNQPQHF. The chain has TRBV6-1 and TRBJ1-5; D not certain. Trimming removed 4 bases at V and 0 bases at J, with 13 bases between. CDR3 size: 16 residues. The germline V gene has CDR1 MNHNS and CDR2 SASEGT.

The rearrangement links TRBV5-4 to TRBJ1-1, with D possibly matching TRBD1 (5 bases). There are 15 residues in the CDR3. The V gene lost 0 bases and the J gene lost 1 base, with 10 bases spanning the gap. Germline CDR1 is SGHNT and CDR2 is YYREEE (reference sequence). The CDR3, as DNA: TGTGCCAGCAGCTTGGTTAGGGGTGGGAACACTGAAGCTTTCTTT. Protein product: CASSLVRGGNTEAFF.

CDR3 protein: CASSVRDRVSTTEAFF. The CDR3 coding sequence is TGTGCCAGCAGTGTAAGGGACAGGGTATCGACCACTGAAGCTTTCTTT. The chain links TRBV6-6 to TRBJ1-1; 9 nucleotides line up with TRBD1. Trimming took 5 bases from V and 4 from J; bases not matched to a gene: 11. Germline CDR1 and CDR2: MNHNY and SVGAGI (reference sequence). This CDR3 contains 16 residues.

The chain uses TRBV15 and TRBJ2-7; D is uncertain. Trimming stripped 1 base from V and 3 bases from J, with 13 bases between. The CDR3 has 15 residues. Germline V gene data show CDR1 as LNHNV and CDR2 as YYDKDF (reference sequence). As DNA, the CDR3 is TGTGCCACCAGCAGAGTTACAACCCCGGGCTACGAGCAGTACTTC. It codes for CATSRVTTPGYEQYF.

The rearrangement uses TRBV28 and TRBJ2-5; TRBD2 matches at 7 bases. V lost 4 bases and J lost 5; bases outside the gene matches: 7. The V gene's germline CDR1 is MDHEN and CDR2 SYDVKM. This CDR3 region has 14 residues. CDR3 loop: CASSYRAGAETQYF. The CDR3, as DNA: TGTGCCAGCAGTTACCGTGCGGGAGCTGAGACCCAGTACTTC.

V usage is TRBV5-1 and J usage is TRBJ2-1; 13 nucleotides align to TRBD2. CDR3 length: 21 residues. CDR1 SGHRS and CDR2 YFSETQ come from the germline V gene. The V segment lost 1 base and the J segment 8 bases; nucleotides outside the gene matches: 21. The CDR3 nucleotides read TGCGCCAGCAGCTTGCTAAGACAGGACCCCGGACTAGCGGGAGTCGTTGATGAGCAGTTCTTC. The encoded protein is CASSLLRQDPGLAGVVDEQFF.

The gene calls are TRBV4-1 and TRBJ2-7, with 7 bases that match TRBD1. Per the germline V gene, CDR1 is MGHRA and CDR2 is YSYEKL. This CDR3 is 15 amino acids long. Trimming cost V 3 bases and J 4 bases; bases outside gene matches: 9. The CDR3 reads CASSHWGQQVYEQYF. The CDR3 coding sequence is TGCGCCAGCAGCCACTGGGGACAGCAGGTATACGAGCAGTACTTC.

The chain employs TRBV5-1 and TRBJ1-1; 8 bases agree with TRBD1. V lost 4 bases to trimming and J lost 0 bases; unmatched junction nucleotides: 11. This CDR3 has 17 amino acids. Germline CDR1 is SGHRS and CDR2 is YFSETQ. The DNA of the CDR3 is TGCGCCAGCAGCATTAACAGGGGGGGATACATGAACACTGAAGCTTTCTTT. It codes for CASSINRGGYMNTEAFF.

The chain links TRBV4-3 to TRBJ2-3; TRBD2 aligns across 8 bases. Germline CDR1 and CDR2: LGHNA and YSLEER. With 4 bases clipped from V and 6 bases from J, the junction kept 6 bases outside the gene matches. The CDR3 loop spans 14 amino acids. The CDR3 DNA follows: TGCGCCAGCAGCCCCGGGGGGGCCGGGGATACGCAGTATTTT. Translation: CASSPGGAGDTQYF.

The chain recombines TRBV9 with TRBJ2-1; TRBD1 agrees at 10 bases. The germline CDR1 and CDR2 sequences are SGDLS and YYNGEE. The CDR3 is 17 amino acids. Trimming removed 0 bases from V and 5 bases from J; junction bases left unmatched: 8. In DNA, the CDR3 is TGTGCCAGCAGCGTAGAAACGGGACAGGGGAATCACAATGAGCAGTTCTTC. It yields the protein CASSVETGQGNHNEQFF.

CDR3 residues: CASTGGRTYNEQFF. The CDR3 DNA follows: TGTGCCAGCACCGGCGGGAGGACCTACAATGAGCAGTTCTTC. The V call is TRBV6-5, the J call TRBJ2-1, with 8 bases lining up with TRBD2. The CDR3 spans 14 residues. The V gene's germline CDR1 is MNHEY and CDR2 SVGAGI. After removal of 7 bases from V and 2 bases from J, the junction contained 4 bases not matched to a gene.

The chain combines TRBV14 with TRBJ2-7, with a tentative D call TRBD2 (8 bases). The length of the CDR3 is 19 residues. The V gene's germline CDR1 is SGHDN and CDR2 FVKESK. Between the trimmed V and J ends, which lost 2 bases and 1 base, there was a span of 24 bases. CDR3 DNA sequence: TGTGCCAGCAGCCAAACGCCCGATTCGGGACAGCGGGGGTCCTACGAGCAGTACTTC. Translating it yields CASSQTPDSGQRGSYEQYF.

The DNA for the CDR3 is TGTGCCAGTAGTAATACACCCGGGACAGGGGGCGCAGAGGGTCCCTACGAGCAGTACTTC. It specifies CASSNTPGTGGAEGPYEQYF. The V call is TRBV19, the J call TRBJ2-7, with 12 bases identical to TRBD1. CDR1 and CDR2 from the germline V gene are LNHDA and SQIVND (reference sequence). The CDR3 length is 20 residues. The junction had 18 bases not matched to a gene; V was cut back by 4 bases and J by 2 bases.

The V and J genes are TRBV15 and TRBJ2-7; a possible D gene is TRBD1 (5 bases). V lost 1 base to trimming and J lost 3 bases, with 10 bases between them. The CDR3 has 14 residues. Germline values: CDR1 LNHNV, CDR2 YYDKDF (reference sequence). The DNA for the CDR3 is TGTGCCACCAGCAGAGCTGCAGGGCTCTACGAGCAGTACTTC. Translation: CATSRAAGLYEQYF.

V is TRBV6-5 and J is TRBJ2-7; 13 bases are shared with TRBD2. Germline V lookup: CDR1 MNHEY, CDR2 SVGAGI. The CDR3 extends over 15 amino acids. V dropped 5 bases and J dropped 2; count of bases not matched to a gene: 3. CDR3 DNA: TGTGCCAGCAGTCCGGGACTAGCGGGACCCTACGAGCAGTACTTC. Translating it yields CASSPGLAGPYEQYF.

The gene calls are TRBV10-1 and TRBJ1-5, with 8 bases identical to TRBD1. CDR3 length: 14 residues. Germline trimming cut 7 bases from V and 6 bases from J; bases unmatched to any gene: 8. Germline-derived CDR1 and CDR2 are WNHNN and SYGVQD (reference sequence). Here the CDR3 reads CASKEDRDTQPQHF. CDR3 bases: TGCGCCAGCAAAGAGGACAGGGATACTCAGCCCCAGCATTTT.

The rearrangement links TRBV4-1 to TRBJ2-7, with 10 bases matching TRBD1. V dropped 1 base and J dropped 4; count of bases not matched to a gene: 13. Germline V CDR1 and CDR2: MGHRA, YSYEKL. The CDR3 length is 18 residues. CDR3 bases: TGCGCCAGCAGCCAAGCGATCCCCGGGGACAGGGGCGTTTACGAGCAGTACTTC. Protein product: CASSQAIPGDRGVYEQYF.

The chain carries TRBV7-6 and TRBJ1-4, with TRBD1 matching 10 bases. The germline V gene has CDR1 SGHVS and CDR2 FNYEAQ. This CDR3 spans 16 amino acids. The junction had 3 bases not matched to a gene; V was cut back by 0 bases and J by 5 bases. The CDR3 region is CASSLAGQGWNEKLFF. In DNA form, the CDR3 reads TGTGCCAGCAGCTTAGCGGGACAGGGGTGGAATGAAAAACTGTTTTTT.

The chain links TRBV11-3 to TRBJ1-6; 8 bases are a match to TRBD1. Germline V gene lookup returns CDR1 SGHNT and CDR2 YENEEA. V was pared by 4 bases and J by 4 bases, with 12 bases of the junction left unmatched. This CDR3 is built from 18 residues. CDR3 coding DNA: TGTGCCAGCAGCTCGACAGGGGCTTATCCCGATTATAATTCACCCCTCCACTTT. This encodes CASSSTGAYPDYNSPLHF. Full variable domain (remainder filled in from reference TRBV11-3 and TRBJ1-6): EAGVVQSPRYKIIEKKQPVAFWCNPISGHNTLYWYLQNLGQGPELLIRYENEEAVDDSQLPKDRFSAERLKGVDSTLKIQPAELGDSAVYLCASSSTGAYPDYNSPLHFGNGTRLTVT.

This clone was seen just once. The chain joins TRBV28 to TRBJ1-5, with D unclear. V lost 4 bases, J lost 7 bases, and 14 bases lay in between. Germline V gene data show CDR1 as MDHEN and CDR2 as SYDVKM. The CDR3 is 14 residues long. The CDR3: CASSSLEGLQPQHF. CDR3 DNA: TGTGCCAGCAGTTCCCTGGAGGGCTTACAGCCCCAGCATTTT.

This chain connects TRBV2 to TRBJ2-5, with 7 bases aligning to TRBD1. The junction had 18 bases not matched to a gene; V was cut back by 1 base and J by 1 base. In germline, CDR1 is SNHLY, CDR2 FYNNEI. This CDR3 region has 20 residues. CDR3 region: CASSEEGRTGEGSVQETQYF. The CDR3 nucleotides read TGTGCCAGCAGTGAAGAGGGTCGGACAGGCGAGGGGAGTGTCCAAGAGACCCAGTACTTC. Based on the CDR3 plus reference TRBV2 and TRBJ2-5, the full variable domain is EPEVTQTPSHQVTQMGQEVILRCVPISNHLYFYWYRQILGQKVEFLVSFYNNEISEKSEIFDDQFSVERPDGSNFTLKIRSTKLEDSAMYFCASSEEGRTGEGSVQETQYFGPGTRLLVL.